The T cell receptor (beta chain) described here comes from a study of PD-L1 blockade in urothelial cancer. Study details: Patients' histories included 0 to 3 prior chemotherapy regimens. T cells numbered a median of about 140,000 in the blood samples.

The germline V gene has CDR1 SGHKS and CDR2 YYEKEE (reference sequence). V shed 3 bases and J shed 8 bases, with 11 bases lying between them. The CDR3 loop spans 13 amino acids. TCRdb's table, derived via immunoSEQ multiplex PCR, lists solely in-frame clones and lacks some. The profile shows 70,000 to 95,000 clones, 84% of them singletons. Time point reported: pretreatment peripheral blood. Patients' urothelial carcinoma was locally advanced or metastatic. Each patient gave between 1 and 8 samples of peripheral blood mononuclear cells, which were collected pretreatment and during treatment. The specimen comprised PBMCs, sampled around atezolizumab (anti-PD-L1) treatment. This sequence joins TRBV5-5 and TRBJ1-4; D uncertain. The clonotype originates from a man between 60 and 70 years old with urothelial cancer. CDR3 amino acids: CASSSGLGEKLFF. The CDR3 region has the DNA TGTGCCAGCAGCTCTGGACTGGGGGAAAAACTGTTTTTT. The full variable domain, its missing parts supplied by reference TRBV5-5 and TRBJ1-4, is DAGVTQSPTHLIKTRGQQVTLRCSPISGHKSVSWYQQVLGQGPQFIFQYYEKEERGRGNFPDRFSARQFPNYSSELNVNALLLGDSALYLCASSSGLGEKLFFGSGTQLSVL.